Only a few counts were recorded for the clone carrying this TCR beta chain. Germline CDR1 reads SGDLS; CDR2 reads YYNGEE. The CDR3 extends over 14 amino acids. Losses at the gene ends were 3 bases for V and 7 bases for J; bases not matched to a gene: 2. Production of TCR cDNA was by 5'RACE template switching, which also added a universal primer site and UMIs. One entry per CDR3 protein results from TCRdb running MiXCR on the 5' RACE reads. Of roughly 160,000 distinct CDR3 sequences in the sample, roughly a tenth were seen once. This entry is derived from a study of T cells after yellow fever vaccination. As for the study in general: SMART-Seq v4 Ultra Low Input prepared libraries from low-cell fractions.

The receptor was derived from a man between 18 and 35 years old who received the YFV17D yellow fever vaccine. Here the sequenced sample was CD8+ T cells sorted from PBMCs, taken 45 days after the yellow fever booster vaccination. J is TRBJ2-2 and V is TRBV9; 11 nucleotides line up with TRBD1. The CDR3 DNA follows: TGTGCCAGCAGCGGGGACAGGGGGATCGGGGAGCTGTTTTTT. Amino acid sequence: CASSGDRGIGELFF.